This T cell receptor beta chain comes out of a study of CD8 T cells in ankylosing spondylitis. Whole-study findings and limits: Some motif variants had been reported before (in reactive arthritis synovial fluid and blood). Seemingly characteristic of ankylosing spondylitis blood was a TCR beta motif consisting of 7 or 8 highly homologous variants. Enrichment of disease-linked clones was reportedly significant in matched ankylosing spondylitis synovial fluid.

As for this clonotype: The antigen is undetermined.

By quantitative 5'-RACE with molecular barcodes, the TCR beta libraries were made. TCRdb used MiXCR to reprocess the 5' RACE reads, holding one entry per CDR3 protein. In the table there are 200,000 to 250,000 distinct CDR3 sequences, approximately 20% of which are singletons. The CDR3 consists of 14 residues. Trimming removed 0 bases from V and 3 bases from J; junction bases left unmatched: 1. CDR1 is MNHEY and CDR2 is SMNVEV in the germline V gene (reference sequence). This receptor was taken from a male donor with ankylosing spondylitis. Sequencing used blood, either unsorted or a sorted T cell fraction (not recorded which). The chain couples TRBV27 to TRBJ1-2; 7 bases are shared with TRBD1. This CDR3 is CASSLSTGDYGYTF. The CDR3 DNA reads as TGTGCCAGCAGTTTATCTACAGGGGACTATGGCTACACCTTC.